The sequence of this T cell receptor (beta chain) was determined in a study of T cells expressing NK-cell markers. Broader study findings: Among CD8+ T cells from six donors, dominant NKG2C+ clonotypes accounted for about 1.0-7.0%.

TCRdb reworked the 5' RACE reads into one entry per CDR3 protein, no DNA. The sample's table shows about 550,000 distinct CDR3 sequences. In regard to this clonotype: Its specificity is not known.

This CDR3 has 15 amino acids. CDR1 is DFQATT, CDR2 SNEGSKA, per germline (reference sequence). The clonotype originates from a man between 18 and 29 years old in good health. Sequencing was performed on blood T cells: a sorted CD56 or NKG2C T cell subset, CD4+ or CD8+ T cells, or bulk PBMC T cells (not recorded which). This chain joins TRBV20-1 and TRBJ2-1. The CDR3 loop reads CSANPGRAPNNEQFF.